This T cell receptor (beta chain) was sequenced during a study of cytomegalovirus exposure and HLA in healthy donors. Primers for the PCR totalled 60 Vbeta and 13 Jbeta. Measured with immunoSEQ multiplex PCR; TCRdb has only the in-frame clones, and not every one. This sample has roughly 160,000 clones, with more than 80% found just once. The CDR3 runs to 20 residues. This clone was seen once. The sample comprised PBMCs. The source is a male donor in good health and CMV-seronegative. The rearrangement joins TRBV1 to TRBJ2-1; the D call TRBD2 from the table was never checked on the DNA. TRBV1 is annotated as a pseudogene. The CDR3 DNA follows: TGCACCAGCAGCCAGTACGAGGGACTAGCGGAATTCAGCTCCTACAATGAGCAGTTCTTC. It encodes CTSSQYEGLAEFSSYNEQFF.